The rows below give T cell receptor beta chains drawn from one sample of a study of T cell repertoires in cytomegalovirus infection. TCRdb processed the reads anew with MiXCR; each CDR3 protein has one entry. Of about 140,000 distinct CDR3 sequences detected, roughly 6.5% appear once; the ten largest clones hold about 20%. The sequenced material came from PBMCs. The source of these receptors is a human donor in good health (CMV status not recorded). Some clones in this sample may be carry-over from other donors' samples. CDR3s include the opening cysteine and the closing phenylalanine or tryptophan. A D gene is named only where the DNA matches it firmly. Size values are once, few and many counts, or a class for expanded clones, and some rows have none.

v_call	clone_size	j_call	d_call	cdr3_nt	cdr3_aa
TRBV2	few	TRBJ1-5	-	TGTGCCAGCAGCCCGACACGAGGCAATCAGCCCCAGCATTTT	CASSPTRGNQPQHF
TRBV7-2	many	TRBJ2-3	TRBD2	TGTGCCAGCACCCACCAGCCGGGACACTCCATAGCGGGGGGGCCCCCAAGCACAGATACGCAGTATTTT	CASTHQPGHSIAGGPPSTDTQYF
TRBV6-2/TRBV6-3	many	TRBJ1-1	-	TGTGCCAGCAGTCAAACAGTAGAAGCTTTCTTT	CASSQTVEAFF
TRBV5-6	many	TRBJ2-2	-	TGTGCCAGCAGCCGGAGGTCGGCACGTCAGAACACCGGGGAGCTGTTTTTT	CASSRRSARQNTGELFF
TRBV5-1	few	TRBJ2-3	-	TGCGCCAGCAGCTCCACGGGCCACACAGATACGCAGTATTTT	CASSSTGHTDTQYF
TRBV12-3/TRBV12-4	many	TRBJ1-1	-	TGTGCCAGCAGCTGGGACAAGAACACTGAAGCTTTCTTT	CASSWDKNTEAFF
TRBV10-1	many	TRBJ1-1	-	TGCGCCAGCAGTGAGAGTCGTCGGCGGAGGGGCACTGAAGCTTTCTTT	CASSESRRRRGTEAFF
TRBV5-1	many	TRBJ2-3	TRBD1	TGCGCCAGCAGCCAAACGGGACAGGGGATATCAGATACGCAGTATTTT	CASSQTGQGISDTQYF
TRBV4-1	-	TRBJ2-5	TRBD2	TGCGCCGGCAGCCAGGGGACTAGCGGGGGGTCGAAAGAGACCCAGTACTTC	CAGSQGTSGGSKETQYF
TRBV7-8	many	TRBJ2-2	TRBD2	TGTGCCAGCAGCCCGAGGACTAGCGGGGGAGGAACCGGGGAGCTGTTTTTT	CASSPRTSGGGTGELFF
TRBV28	many	TRBJ2-7	TRBD1	TGTGCCAGCAGGACAGGGGCCGACGAGCAGTACTTC	CASRTGADEQYF
TRBV7-2	many	TRBJ2-4	-	TGTGCCAGCAGCTTTGGCGGGGCAGCGGCGGGAAACATTCAGTACTTC	CASSFGGAAAGNIQYF
TRBV12-3/TRBV12-4	many	TRBJ1-6	-	TGTGCCAGCAGTTCAGGGACAACCTATAATTCACCCCTCCACTTT	CASSSGTTYNSPLHF
TRBV4-2	few	TRBJ2-7	TRBD1	TGTGCCAGCAGCCAAGACGGGGGACAGGACTCCTACGAGCAGTACTTC	CASSQDGGQDSYEQYF
TRBV28	-	TRBJ2-3	-	TGTGCCAGCAGTTCCGCGGCAACAGGGCCGGATACGCAGTATTTT	CASSSAATGPDTQYF
TRBV7-6	many	TRBJ1-2	-	TGTGCCAGCAGCTTAGGGGCTTCGCGGGGCTACACCTTC	CASSLGASRGYTF
TRBV20-1	few	TRBJ2-3	TRBD2	TGCAGTGCTCTAGCGGGGGGGAACACAGATACGCAGTATTTT	CSALAGGNTDTQYF
TRBV6-6	many	TRBJ1-4	TRBD1	TGTGCCAGCAGTACGGGGACAGCAACTAATGAAAAACTGTTTTTT	CASSTGTATNEKLFF
TRBV20-1	-	TRBJ2-7	-	TGCAGTGCTAGAGATTTCGGTTACGAGCAGTACTTC	CSARDFGYEQYF
TRBV7-9	many	TRBJ1-5	-	TGTGCCAGCAGCTTTAGTTCCGTGGGTGCCGGCAATCAGCCCCAGCATTTT	CASSFSSVGAGNQPQHF
TRBV7-2	many	TRBJ2-4	TRBD2	TGTGCCAGCAGCTTGGGACTAGCGGTGCAGCAGTACTTC	CASSLGLAVQQYF
TRBV19	few	TRBJ1-2	-	TGTGCCAGTAGCCCCTTGGCAGACTATGGCTACACCTTC	CASSPLADYGYTF
TRBV20-1	-	TRBJ2-1	TRBD2	TGCAGTGCTAGTCCGACTAGCGGGGGAACCTACAATGAGCAGTTCTTC	CSASPTSGGTYNEQFF
TRBV14	few	TRBJ2-2	-	TGTGCCAGCAGCCAAGTCTCGGCGGCCGGGGAGCTGTTTTTT	CASSQVSAAGELFF
TRBV20-1	many	TRBJ1-6	TRBD1	TGCAGTGCACCCGCCGTCGCGTCAGGGGGCTACTCACCCCTCCACTTT	CSAPAVASGGYSPLHF
TRBV6-6	few	TRBJ1-2	-	TGTGCCAGCAGTAAGGGGCTTAACTATGGCTACACCTTC	CASSKGLNYGYTF
TRBV29-1	few	TRBJ2-1	TRBD2	TGCAGCGTTCCCGGGGGGTCCACAAGAGGGTTCTTC	CSVPGGSTRGFF
TRBV7-2	many	TRBJ2-5	-	TGTGCCAGCAGCTTAGCACGGCAAGAGACCCAGTACTTC	CASSLARQETQYF
TRBV29-1	-	TRBJ2-5	TRBD1	TGCAGCGCTTCCGGGACAGACCAAGAGACCCAGTACTTC	CSASGTDQETQYF
TRBV28	many	TRBJ2-5	-	TGTGCCAGCAGTCCCTCGACGACCCAGTACTTC	CASSPSTTQYF
TRBV7-2	-	TRBJ1-1	TRBD1	TGTGCCAGCAGCTTAAACAGGGGCCCCACTGAAGCTTTCTTT	CASSLNRGPTEAFF
TRBV19	many	TRBJ2-2	TRBD1	TGTGCCAGTAGTATGCTGGGACAGGGGAGGGGAAGCACCGGGGAGCTGTTTTTT	CASSMLGQGRGSTGELFF
TRBV4-1	-	TRBJ1-5	-	TGCGCCAGCAGCCAAGATGGGGGAATCAATCAGCCCCAGCATTTT	CASSQDGGINQPQHF
TRBV18	-	TRBJ2-2	-	TGTGCCAGCTCACTTGGACAGACAACCGGGGAGCTGTTTTTT	CASSLGQTTGELFF
TRBV7-2	many	TRBJ1-1	-	TGTGCCAGCAGCACGGGCACAGGAGGGAACACTGAAGCTTTCTTT	CASSTGTGGNTEAFF
TRBV2	many	TRBJ2-5	-	TGTGCCAGCAGTGGTGACAGGCCCCCCCAAGAGACCCAGTACTTC	CASSGDRPPQETQYF
TRBV5-1	-	TRBJ2-1	-	TGCGCCAGCAGCTTGGTCGCGGGTCTTAGCGACAATGAGCAGTTCTTC	CASSLVAGLSDNEQFF
TRBV7-2	many	TRBJ1-1	-	TGTGCCAGCAGTTACGGGGGAGGCACTGAAGCTTTCTTT	CASSYGGGTEAFF